The 31 T cell receptor beta chains below were found in one sample sequenced in a study of shared clonotypes between healthy human individuals. Only in-frame clones appear in the TCRdb table, and some are missing; sequencing was by immunoSEQ multiplex PCR. Here the sample spans around 700,000 clones, 55% to 75% being singletons. What was sequenced was memory CD4+ T cells sorted from blood. Indicated subset: CD45RA-negative fraction. Every receptor here comes from a woman between 25 and 40 years old in good health.

The chain employs TRBV19 and TRBJ2-5; 8 bases map to TRBD2. The DNA end favors TRBJ2-7, so the J call may be wrong. CDR1 and CDR2 (germline): LNHDA, SQIVND (reference sequence). The CDR3 runs 14 residues. The CDR3 DNA is TGTGCCAGTATCGGCGGGAGGTACCCCTACGAGCAGTACTTC. Translated, it gives CASIGGRYPYEQYF.

With regard to this clone: Other DNA variants within this sample encode the same CDR3. The genes are TRBV18 and TRBJ1-5; possibly TRBD1 for D (5 bases). Trimming removed 3 bases at V and 3 bases at J, with 9 bases between. Germline CDR1 and CDR2: KGHSH and LQKENI. The CDR3 length is 14 residues. This chain's CDR3 is CASSPDRYNQPQHF. The CDR3 region has the DNA TGTGCCAGCTCACCCGACAGATACAATCAGCCCCAGCATTTT.

V gene TRBV28 combines with J gene TRBJ1-5, with D unclear. V was shortened by 4 bases and J by 3 bases, with 7 bases between the two germline ends. The CDR3 loop spans 13 amino acids. Per germline, CDR1 MDHEN and CDR2 SYDVKM. For the CDR3, the DNA is TGTGCCAGCAGTTCAGGCCCCAATCAGCCCCAGCATTTT. Its protein product is CASSSGPNQPQHF.

V gene TRBV15 combines with J gene TRBJ2-1; tentative D call: TRBD2 (5 bases). The germline V and J ends were trimmed by 1 base and 7 bases, with 23 bases remaining between them. Germline loops: CDR1 LNHNV, CDR2 YYDKDF (reference sequence). This CDR3 contains 18 residues. CDR3 region: CATSRARGTVSFVNEQFF. DNA for the CDR3: TGTGCCACCAGCAGAGCCCGGGGTACCGTTAGTTTCGTAAATGAGCAGTTCTTC. Filled out from reference TRBV15 and TRBJ2-1, the complete variable domain reads DAMVIQNPRYQVTQFGKPVTLSCSQTLNHNVMYWYQQKSSQAPKLLFHYYDKDFNNEADTPDNFQSRRPNTSFCFLDIRSPGLGDTAMYLCATSRARGTVSFVNEQFFGPGTRLTVL.

This clone was observed a few times. V gene TRBV19 combines with J gene TRBJ1-2; 8 bases match TRBD1. The CDR3 extends over 15 amino acids. The ends lost 6 bases at V and 7 bases at J; junction bases unmatched: 13. Germline V CDR1 and CDR2: LNHDA, SQIVND (reference sequence). This chain's CDR3 is CASSPQTTGVGGYTF. Written as DNA, the CDR3 is TGTGCCAGTAGCCCCCAAACGACAGGGGTAGGTGGCTACACCTTC.

The V gene is TRBV6-4, the J gene TRBJ2-3; TRBD1 matches 12 bases. Germline-derived CDR1 and CDR2 are MRHNA and SNTAGT. The V segment lost 5 bases and the J segment 3 bases; nucleotides outside the gene matches: 6. The CDR3 sequence is 16 residues long. CDR3 protein: CASSPGTGGATDTQYF. Here the CDR3 DNA reads TGTGCCAGCAGTCCTGGGACAGGGGGCGCGACAGATACGCAGTATTTT.

V is TRBV5-8 and J is TRBJ2-3; no definite D call. Germline CDR1 is SGHTS and CDR2 is YDEGEE. V shed 0 bases and J shed 5 bases, with 7 bases lying between them. This CDR3 is built from 13 residues. The CDR3 reads CASSLAFGDTQYF. CDR3 coding DNA: TGTGCCAGCAGCTTGGCCTTCGGAGATACGCAGTATTTT. The whole variable domain, filled in from reference TRBV5-8 and TRBJ2-3, reads EAGVTQSPTHLIKTRGQQATLRCSPISGHTSVYWYQQALGLGLQFLLWYDEGEERNRGNFPPRFSGRQFPNYSSELNVNALELEDSALYLCASSLAFGDTQYFGPGTRLTVL.

Regarding this clone: The same CDR3 is also encoded by other DNA sequences in this sample. V is TRBV5-1 and J is TRBJ2-6; D is ambiguous. Per the germline V gene, CDR1 is SGHRS and CDR2 is YFSETQ. The germline V and J ends were trimmed by 4 bases and 0 bases, with 8 bases remaining between them. The CDR3 runs to 15 residues. The CDR3 nucleotides are TGCGCCAGCAGCCTCGCTAGCTCTGGGGCCAACGTCCTGACTTTC. It is translated as CASSLASSGANVLTF.

This chain joins TRBV6-5 and TRBJ1-4, with unresolved D. V dropped 6 bases and J dropped 4 bases, with 12 bases sitting between them. The CDR3 consists of 14 residues. Looked up from germline, CDR1 is MNHEY and CDR2 is SVGAGI. CDR3 protein: CASRTHAGNEKLFF. The CDR3 nucleotides read TGTGCCAGCAGAACCCATGCGGGTAATGAAAAACTGTTTTTT.

The chain employs TRBV5-4 and TRBJ1-2; tentatively, D is TRBD1 (5 bases). The germline CDR1 and CDR2 sequences are SGHNT and YYREEE (reference sequence). V lost 3 bases to trimming and J lost 0 bases, with 9 bases between them. The CDR3 is 14 amino acids. CDR3: CASSSGTANYGYTF. The CDR3 DNA reads as TGTGCCAGCAGCTCCGGGACGGCTAACTATGGCTACACCTTC.

This rearrangement joins TRBV7-2 to TRBJ1-2; D is undetermined. V was pared by 4 bases and J by 7 bases, with 13 bases between. CDR1 is SGHTA and CDR2 is FQGNSA in the germline V gene. CDR3 length: 13 amino acids. CDR3 sequence reads: CASSSARAGGYTF. Written as DNA, the CDR3 is TGTGCCAGCAGCTCGGCTCGAGCAGGTGGCTACACCTTC.

The J gene is TRBJ1-4, the V gene TRBV2, with D unresolved. There are 12 residues in the CDR3. CDR1 and CDR2 from the germline V gene are SNHLY and FYNNEI. V was shortened by 8 bases and J by 0 bases, with 4 bases between the two germline ends. The DNA of the CDR3 is TGTGCCAGCGCCCCAACTAATGAAAAACTGTTTTTT. Its translation is CASAPTNEKLFF.

This clone was seen once. The V and J genes are TRBV7-2 and TRBJ2-4, with D possibly matching TRBD1 (6 bases). The CDR3 has 12 amino acids. The V and J ends lost 6 bases and 11 bases respectively, with 14 bases between them. Germline assignment: CDR1 SGHTA and CDR2 FQGNSA. The CDR3 sequence is CASRPPAGVQYF. DNA of the CDR3: TGTGCCAGCAGACCACCAGCAGGGGTTCAGTACTTC.

Turning to this clone: A far larger clone is just one base off, so this is likely a read error. Other DNA sequences within the sample encode an identical CDR3. The chain links TRBV6-6 to TRBJ2-5; a possible D gene is TRBD2 (5 bases). Trimming removed 6 bases at V and 7 bases at J, with 21 bases between. Per the germline V gene, CDR1 is MNHNY and CDR2 is SVGAGI (reference sequence). This CDR3 region has 15 residues. CDR3 loop: CASSYTDPRVGTQYF. The DNA for the CDR3 is TGTGCCAGCAGCTACACGGACCCGAGGGTAGGGACCCAGTACTTC.

This clone was observed a few times. The CDR3 DNA follows: TGTGCCAGCAGTTTCTCTACAAGGACAGGGGGTCAGCCCCAGCATTTT. This codes for CASSFSTRTGGQPQHF. This rearrangement joins TRBV28 to TRBJ1-5; 10 positions match TRBD1. This CDR3 is built from 16 residues. Germline assignment: CDR1 MDHEN and CDR2 SYDVKM. J gave up 6 bases and V 3 bases, and 8 bases lay outside the gene matches.

J is TRBJ1-5 and V is TRBV4-1; tentatively, D is TRBD1 (6 bases). The V end was cut by 1 base, the J end by 6 bases, with 19 bases between. The germline gives CDR1 MGHRA, CDR2 YSYEKL. The CDR3 is made up of 17 amino acids. This CDR3 is CASSQVFGQGKFQPQHF. CDR3 in DNA: TGCGCCAGCAGCCAAGTTTTTGGGCAGGGGAAATTTCAGCCCCAGCATTTT.

The CDR3 here is CASSPPGSAGTEAFF. CDR3 in DNA: TGTGCCAGCAGCCCACCGGGGAGTGCAGGAACTGAAGCTTTCTTT. This chain joins TRBV7-9 and TRBJ1-1; no firm D call. Germline CDR1 is SEHNR and CDR2 is FQNEAQ (reference sequence). Trimming took off 5 bases at V and 5 bases at J, with 18 bases between the two ends. The CDR3 runs to 15 residues. Full variable domain (missing parts from reference TRBV7-9 and TRBJ1-1): DTGVSQNPRHKITKRGQNVTFRCDPISEHNRLYWYRQTLGQGPEFLTYFQNEAQLEKSRLLSDRFSAERPKGSFSTLEIQRTEQGDSAMYLCASSPPGSAGTEAFFGQGTRLTVV.

This clone has more than one count but fewer than ten. The CDR3 here is CASSGRREGSRNQPQHF. The CDR3 DNA reads as TGTGCCAGTAGTGGGAGAAGGGAGGGGTCTCGCAATCAGCCCCAGCATTTT. This chain links TRBV19 with TRBJ1-5; D may be TRBD1 (5 bases). The germline CDR1 and CDR2 sequences are LNHDA and SQIVND (reference sequence). This CDR3 is built from 17 residues. V gave up 5 bases and J gave up 2 bases, with 19 bases separating them.

The rearrangement joins TRBV28 to TRBJ2-3; D is unresolved. Germline loops: CDR1 MDHEN, CDR2 SYDVKM. The V and J ends lost 5 bases and 2 bases respectively, with 8 bases between them. This CDR3 contains 13 residues. As DNA, the CDR3 is TGTGCCAGCAGTACACCCAACACAGATACGCAGTATTTT. Translating gives CASSTPNTDTQYF.

This clone came up many times. The chain recombines TRBV7-6 with TRBJ2-7, with TRBD1 matching over 9 bases. This CDR3 region has 16 residues. In germline, CDR1 is SGHVS, CDR2 FNYEAQ. The V gene end was trimmed by 5 bases and the J gene end by 6 bases; junction bases not matched to a gene: 14. The CDR3 coding sequence is TGTGCCAGCAGCCCCGGGATCGGGACAGGGCACGGCGAGCAGTACTTC. Translation: CASSPGIGTGHGEQYF.

The rearrangement links TRBV18 to TRBJ2-4; perhaps TRBD1 as D (5 bases). CDR1 KGHSH and CDR2 LQKENI come from the germline V gene. The V end was cut by 3 bases, the J end by 4 bases, with 7 bases between. There are 13 residues in the CDR3. CDR3 sequence: CASSPAGKNIQYF. CDR3 nucleotides: TGTGCCAGCTCACCGGCAGGGAAAAACATTCAGTACTTC.

This sequence joins TRBV28 and TRBJ1-3; 9 bases line up with TRBD1. V gave up 6 bases and J gave up 0 bases; unmatched junction bases: 6. This CDR3 has 16 amino acids. Germline lookup yields CDR1 MDHEN and CDR2 SYDVKM. This chain's CDR3 is CASRGQGTSSGNTIYF. CDR3 sequence (DNA): TGTGCCAGCAGGGGACAGGGCACCTCCTCTGGAAACACCATATATTTT.

The chain employs TRBV4-1 and TRBJ2-7; D is possibly TRBD1 (5 bases). Trimming pared 0 bases from V and 3 bases from J, leaving 6 bases between. This CDR3 comprises 13 residues. Per the germline V gene, CDR1 is MGHRA and CDR2 is YSYEKL. CDR3 in amino acids: CASSQDRGYEQYF. The CDR3, as DNA: TGCGCCAGCAGCCAAGATAGGGGCTACGAGCAGTACTTC.

A note on this clone: Other nucleotide sequences from this sample produce the same CDR3. This rearrangement joins TRBV30 to TRBJ1-5; 7 bases are a match to TRBD1. The CDR3 extends over 14 amino acids. V shed 3 bases and J 2 bases; nucleotides not matched to a gene: 4. Per germline, CDR1 GTSNPN and CDR2 SVGIG (reference sequence). The DNA of the CDR3 is TGTGCCTGGAGCAGACAGGGTGGCAATCAGCCCCAGCATTTT. This gives the protein CAWSRQGGNQPQHF.

The J gene is TRBJ1-4, the V gene TRBV19, with D tentatively TRBD1 (6 bases). The CDR3 has 15 amino acids. Germline CDR1 reads LNHDA; CDR2 reads SQIVND (reference sequence). V was cut by 6 bases and J by 4 bases, with 15 bases left in between. Here the CDR3 reads CASRSGGLINEKLFF. The CDR3 DNA is TGTGCCAGTAGGAGCGGGGGCTTGATTAATGAAAAACTGTTTTTT.

A few counts support this clone. The junction and the germline gene differ at one end; a read error may be behind it. This chain connects TRBV10-2 to TRBJ2-7; D is uncertain. Germline V gene lookup returns CDR1 WSHSY and CDR2 SAAADI. The CDR3 totals 13 residues. As DNA, the CDR3 is TGCGCCAGCAGCGAGTGGGTGAGGAACGAGCAGTACTTC. Translated: CASSEWVRNEQYF.

In nucleotides, the CDR3 is TGTGCCAGCAGCCTCCAACAGGGGATGGGCGAGCAGTACTTC. Encoded protein: CASSLQQGMGEQYF. The V gene is TRBV11-2, the J gene TRBJ2-7, with 7 nucleotides matching TRBD1. This CDR3 spans 14 amino acids. Trimming removed 5 bases from V and 6 bases from J; junction bases left unmatched: 10. Germline V gene sequence: CDR1 SGHAT, CDR2 FQNNGV.

V is TRBV5-5 and J is TRBJ1-5; TRBD1 is a possible D gene (6 bases). Trimming cost V 5 bases and J 0 bases, with 12 bases left between them. Germline loops: CDR1 SGHKS, CDR2 YYEKEE (reference sequence). The CDR3 is 15 residues long. The CDR3 protein is CASSLGGISNQPQHF. CDR3 bases: TGTGCCAGCAGTTTAGGGGGGATTAGCAATCAGCCCCAGCATTTT.

On this clone: The same CDR3 also results from other DNA sequences found in this sample. This chain uses TRBV7-9 with TRBJ1-1; D not resolved. The germline V and J ends were trimmed by 1 base and 1 base, with 7 bases remaining between them. The CDR3 contains 14 residues. Germline V CDR1 and CDR2: SEHNR, FQNEAQ (reference sequence). Here the CDR3 DNA reads TGTGCCAGCAGCTTAGAGGCTGAGAACACTGAAGCTTTCTTT. It translates to CASSLEAENTEAFF.

V is TRBV28 and J is TRBJ1-3; TRBD1 matches at 7 bases. The J segment lost 3 bases and the V segment lost 3 bases, leaving 5 bases of the junction unmatched. The CDR3 extends over 15 amino acids. Germline CDR1 MDHEN, CDR2 SYDVKM. The CDR3 bases are TGTGCCAGCAGTTTTACAGACAGGGTTGGAAACACCATATATTTT. Its protein is CASSFTDRVGNTIYF.

The chain has TRBV5-1 and TRBJ1-4, with 7 bases that match TRBD1. J was trimmed by 6 bases and V by 0 bases; bases with no gene match: 5. Germline V gives CDR1 SGHRS, CDR2 YFSETQ. CDR3 length: 15 amino acids. CDR3 coding DNA: TGCGCCAGCAGCTTGGGACAGGGCTTGTATGAAAAACTGTTTTTT. Translating it yields CASSLGQGLYEKLFF.